These 5 T cell receptor beta chains were all obtained from the same sample, sequenced in a study of somatic mutations in cytotoxic T cells in rheumatoid arthritis. Method: immunoSEQ multiplex PCR; TCRdb's copy keeps in-frame clones and lacks some. The table records around 20,000 clones, roughly 80% of them present only once. Sequenced: CD8+ T cells sorted from blood. The receptors stem from a woman aged 60-75 years in good health.

The chain recombines TRBV27 with TRBJ1-5; no firm D call. Germline lookup yields CDR1 MNHEY and CDR2 SMNVEV (reference sequence). The germline V and J ends were trimmed by 2 bases and 3 bases, with 5 bases remaining between them. This CDR3 spans 13 amino acids. CDR3 coding DNA: TGTGCCAGCAGTTTAGCCCTCAATCAGCCCCAGCATTTT. Its protein is CASSLALNQPQHF.

The chain combines TRBV10-3 with TRBJ2-7, with D possibly matching TRBD1 (6 bases). Between the trimmed V and J ends, which lost 6 bases and 4 bases, there was a span of 13 bases. Germline CDR1 and CDR2: ENHRY and SYGVKD. This CDR3 has 13 residues. CDR3 sequence: CAIRPGQGYEQYF. In DNA, the CDR3 is TGTGCCATCAGACCGGGCCAGGGGTACGAGCAGTACTTC.

V gene TRBV21-1 combines with J gene TRBJ2-1; TRBD1, the D gene given by the table, was not confirmed from the DNA. TRBV21-1 is a listed pseudogene. The CDR3 is 16 residues long. DNA for the CDR3: TGTGCCAGCAGCAACCCCCGGCAGGGGTCCTACAATGAGCAGTTCTTC. Translated: CASSNPRQGSYNEQFF.

V is TRBV27 and J is TRBJ1-5, with 8 bases fitting TRBD1. V lost 6 bases to trimming and J lost 3 bases; unmatched junction nucleotides: 4. Germline lookup yields CDR1 MNHEY and CDR2 SMNVEV (reference sequence). CDR3 length: 14 residues. CDR3 amino acids: CASSRQGANQPQHF. The CDR3 nucleotides read TGTGCCAGCAGCCGTCAGGGGGCCAATCAGCCCCAGCATTTT.

The chain combines TRBV6-1 with TRBJ1-4; 9 nucleotides match TRBD1. Germline trimming cut 7 bases from V and 8 bases from J; bases unmatched to any gene: 8. Germline V CDR1 and CDR2: MNHNS, SASEGT. CDR3 length equals 14 residues. CDR3 sequence (DNA): TGTGCCAGCACTACCGACAGGGGGGGCGAAAAACTGTTTTTT. Encoded protein: CASTTDRGGEKLFF.